A single sample is the source of the 32 T cell receptor beta chains below, sequenced in a study of blood T cell repertoires in COVID-19. TCRdb's table, derived via immunoSEQ multiplex PCR, lists solely in-frame clones and lacks some. Seen here are hundreds of thousands of clones, roughly 90% observed once, and the top ten hold roughly 4%. The sequencing sample was made of peripheral blood. The receptors were gathered from a woman aged 30 to 39 with acute or convalescent COVID-19.

This clone has only one observation. J is TRBJ2-7 and V is TRBV7-3; possibly TRBD2 for D (7 bases). Trimming stripped 5 bases from V and 7 bases from J, with 24 bases between. This CDR3 is 16 amino acids long. In germline, CDR1 is SGHTA, CDR2 FQGTGA. The CDR3: CASSPRERGAPGEQYF. The CDR3 bases are TGTGCCAGCAGCCCAAGGGAACGGGGGGCGCCCGGGGAGCAGTACTTC.

This clone appeared a single time. The chain recombines TRBV4-2 with TRBJ2-7; 11 bases agree with TRBD1. The V segment lost 4 bases and the J segment 5 bases; nucleotides outside the gene matches: 7. The CDR3 has 15 residues. Germline V gene data show CDR1 as LGHNA and CDR2 as YNFKEQ. This CDR3 is CASSLWTGGFDEQYF. The CDR3 DNA follows: TGTGCCAGCAGCCTCTGGACAGGGGGCTTCGACGAGCAGTACTTC.

In its sample, this clone was seen a few times. The genes are TRBV19 and TRBJ1-5; D unresolved. The V gene's germline CDR1 is LNHDA and CDR2 SQIVND (reference sequence). The CDR3 spans 16 residues. V lost 9 bases, J lost 1 base, and 19 bases lay in between. The CDR3 DNA is TGTGCCAGCCACAATAGAGGCCGTGGGAGCAATCAGCCCCAGCATTTT. It codes for CASHNRGRGSNQPQHF.

V gene TRBV9 combines with J gene TRBJ1-2, with TRBD1 matching over 11 bases. V was pared by 3 bases and J by 4 bases, with 2 bases of the junction left unmatched. Germline-derived CDR1 and CDR2 are SGDLS and YYNGEE. The CDR3 consists of 14 residues. CDR3 region: CASSGTGGAYGYTF. The CDR3 coding sequence is TGTGCCAGCAGCGGGACAGGGGGCGCCTATGGCTACACCTTC. Full variable domain (rest looked up from reference TRBV9 and TRBJ1-2): DSGVTQTPKHLITATGQRVTLRCSPRSGDLSVYWYQQSLDQGLQFLIQYYNGEERAKGNILERFSAQQFPDLHSELNLSSLELGDSALYFCASSGTGGAYGYTFGSGTRLTVV.

The V and J genes are TRBV18 and TRBJ2-5, with D tentatively TRBD2 (6 bases). The length of the CDR3 is 13 residues. The germline V gene encodes CDR1 KGHSH and CDR2 LQKENI. V lost 4 bases and J 4 bases, leaving 10 bases between the germline ends. The CDR3 DNA sequence: TGTGCCAGCTCACTGACTAGTTCAGAGACCCAGTACTTC. It yields the protein CASSLTSSETQYF.

The chain recombines TRBV4-1 with TRBJ1-3; 10 bases line up with TRBD1. This CDR3 is 16 amino acids long. The germline V gene encodes CDR1 MGHRA and CDR2 YSYEKL. Trimming at V came to 1 base and at J to 8 bases, leaving 8 bases not matched to a gene. CDR3 sequence reads: CASSQGQGANIDTIYF. CDR3 bases: TGCGCCAGCAGCCAAGGACAGGGGGCCAATATCGACACCATATATTTT.

The chain recombines TRBV5-1 with TRBJ1-1; TRBD1 agrees at 10 bases. Germline-derived CDR1 and CDR2 are SGHRS and YFSETQ. The V segment lost 3 bases and the J segment 2 bases; nucleotides outside the gene matches: 4. The CDR3 totals 15 residues. This CDR3 reads CASSSTTGGNTEAFF. The CDR3 DNA follows: TGCGCCAGCAGCTCAACGACAGGGGGCAACACTGAAGCTTTCTTT.

The rearrangement joins TRBV5-6 to TRBJ1-2; 7 nucleotides line up with TRBD1. Germline CDR1 and CDR2: SGHDT and YYEEEE. This CDR3 is 13 amino acids long. V lost 4 bases, J lost 4 bases, and 4 bases stayed unmatched. The CDR3 loop reads CASSGGQSYGYTF. In nucleotides, the CDR3 is TGTGCCAGCAGCGGGGGACAGAGCTATGGCTACACCTTC.

This chain uses TRBV4-1 with TRBJ1-4; 8 positions match TRBD1. Germline V gene sequence: CDR1 MGHRA, CDR2 YSYEKL. With 4 bases clipped from V and 0 bases from J, the junction kept 7 bases outside the gene matches. This CDR3 comprises 17 residues. Here the CDR3 DNA reads TGCGCCAGCAGCCGCCGCAGGGGGCCCCCAACTAATGAAAAACTGTTTTTT. Translating gives CASSRRRGPPTNEKLFF.

This clone has only one observation. The V call is TRBV28, the J call TRBJ2-5; 12 bases align to TRBD1. V was clipped by 3 bases and J by 5 bases; unmatched bases: 4. This CDR3 comprises 15 residues. CDR1 and CDR2 (germline): MDHEN, SYDVKM. The DNA of the CDR3 is TGTGCCAGCAGTTTGGGACAGGGGGCGGGGGAGACCCAGTACTTC. It yields the protein CASSLGQGAGETQYF.

The chain uses TRBV5-1 and TRBJ2-5; D is perhaps TRBD2 (5 bases). V was pared by 7 bases and J by 4 bases, with 8 bases between. Germline V gene sequence: CDR1 SGHRS, CDR2 YFSETQ. The CDR3 spans 11 residues. In DNA form, the CDR3 reads TGCGCCAGCGCGGCGGGAGAGACCCAGTACTTC. Its protein product is CASAAGETQYF.

The chain links TRBV13 to TRBJ1-2; 7 bases are a match to TRBD1. The CDR3 length is 12 residues. J lost 14 bases, V lost 4 bases, and 10 bases had no gene match. The V gene's germline CDR1 is PRHDT and CDR2 FYEKMQ (reference sequence). The CDR3 DNA sequence: TGTGCCAGCAGCTACACAGGAAGGGGGCCAACCTTC. As protein: CASSYTGRGPTF.

The J gene is TRBJ1-1, the V gene TRBV7-9; the D gene is possibly TRBD1 (5 bases). There are 14 residues in the CDR3. Germline V gene lookup returns CDR1 SEHNR and CDR2 FQNEAQ (reference sequence). The V end was cut by 3 bases, the J end by 6 bases, with 14 bases between. The CDR3 loop reads CASSFIPGKAEAFF. For the CDR3, the DNA is TGTGCCAGCAGCTTTATTCCAGGGAAGGCTGAAGCTTTCTTT. The variable domain in full, with the rest retrieved from reference TRBV7-9 and TRBJ1-1, is DTGVSQNPRHKITKRGQNVTFRCDPISEHNRLYWYRQTLGQGPEFLTYFQNEAQLEKSRLLSDRFSAERPKGSFSTLEIQRTEQGDSAMYLCASSFIPGKAEAFFGQGTRLTVV.

V usage is TRBV25-1 and J usage is TRBJ1-3, with D unclear. Per germline, CDR1 MGHDK and CDR2 SYGVNS. The ends were cut back, 1 base at V and 0 bases at J, with 10 bases in the middle. This CDR3 is built from 16 residues. CDR3 nucleotides: TGTGCCAGCAGTGAATTGGGCTCCAGCTCTGGAAACACCATATATTTT. This gives the protein CASSELGSSSGNTIYF.

The chain links TRBV5-1 to TRBJ1-2; TRBD1 might be the D (6 bases). Germline V CDR1 and CDR2: SGHRS, YFSETQ. The CDR3 is 14 amino acids. V was trimmed by 1 base and J by 1 base, leaving 8 bases between them. CDR3 nucleotide sequence: TGCGCCAGCAGCTTGTGGGGGCTTAACTATGGCTACACCTTC. It encodes CASSLWGLNYGYTF. Using reference TRBV5-1 and TRBJ1-2 for the parts outside the CDR3, the full variable domain is KAGVTQTPRYLIKTRGQQVTLSCSPISGHRSVSWYQQTPGQGLQFLFEYFSETQRNKGNFPGRFSGRQFSNSRSEMNVSTLELGDSALYLCASSLWGLNYGYTFGSGTRLTVV.

This rearrangement joins TRBV13 to TRBJ1-2; the D gene is possibly TRBD1 (5 bases). This CDR3 contains 13 residues. The V end lost 5 bases, the J end lost 6 bases, and 13 bases lay between the germline ends. Germline lookup yields CDR1 PRHDT and CDR2 FYEKMQ (reference sequence). The DNA for the CDR3 is TGTGCCAGCAGCCACGGGCAGGGTGATGGCTACACCTTC. Protein product: CASSHGQGDGYTF.

This clone was counted once. The J gene is TRBJ2-7, the V gene TRBV12-2; TRBD2, the table's D call, lacks a check against the DNA. TRBV12-2 is shown as a pseudogene. The CDR3 contains 17 residues. CDR3 region: CASRFTPPGTSSYEQYF. The CDR3 region has the DNA TGTGCAAGTCGCTTCACTCCCCCGGGGACTAGCTCCTACGAGCAGTACTTC.

The rearrangement links TRBV4-1 to TRBJ2-2; no firm D call. Trimming took 0 bases from V and 0 from J, leaving 2 bases between them. CDR1 and CDR2 (germline): MGHRA, YSYEKL. This CDR3 contains 14 residues. The CDR3 sequence is CASSQDANTGELFF. DNA for the CDR3: TGCGCCAGCAGCCAAGACGCGAACACCGGGGAGCTGTTTTTT.

The rearrangement uses TRBV25-1 and TRBJ1-4; D is possibly TRBD1 (6 bases). There are 16 residues in the CDR3. Trimming left V 2 bases short and J 8 bases short, with 18 bases between. In germline, CDR1 is MGHDK, CDR2 SYGVNS. The CDR3 DNA reads TGTGCCAGCAGTGAAGACAGGCCCGGTTTGGGGGAAAAACTGTTTTTT. Amino acids: CASSEDRPGLGEKLFF.

The chain carries TRBV4-1 and TRBJ1-6; maybe TRBD1 (5 bases). Germline V gives CDR1 MGHRA, CDR2 YSYEKL. The V end lost 0 bases, the J end lost 7 bases, and 13 bases lay between the germline ends. The CDR3 spans 16 residues. This CDR3 reads CASSQEAAGGNSPLHF. The CDR3 DNA follows: TGCGCCAGCAGCCAAGAAGCGGCGGGGGGGAATTCACCCCTCCACTTT.

The chain combines TRBV4-2 with TRBJ1-5; possible D gene TRBD1, 6 bases. Germline V lookup: CDR1 LGHNA, CDR2 YNFKEQ. This CDR3 has 16 amino acids. Trimming shortened V by 0 bases and J by 1 base, and 10 bases separated the two germline ends. Here the CDR3 DNA reads TGTGCCAGCAGCCAAGACACAGGGCAAAGCAATCAGCCCCAGCATTTT. It codes for CASSQDTGQSNQPQHF.

The chain has TRBV4-2 and TRBJ2-3, with TRBD1 identical over 9 bases. Germline CDR1 is LGHNA and CDR2 is YNFKEQ. This CDR3 comprises 16 residues. V lost 1 base to trimming and J lost 5 bases; unmatched junction nucleotides: 7. This CDR3 reads CASSQATGGSVDTQYF. Here the CDR3 DNA reads TGTGCCAGCAGCCAAGCAACAGGGGGCTCGGTAGATACGCAGTATTTT.

Concerning this clone: The same CDR3 also results from other DNA sequences found in this sample. The rearrangement links TRBV5-1 to TRBJ1-3; D is undetermined. The CDR3 is 14 amino acids. V lost 0 bases, J lost 0 bases, and 4 bases lay in between. Germline CDR1 is SGHRS and CDR2 is YFSETQ. CDR3 nucleotide sequence: TGCGCCAGCAGCTTGGGGAGCTCTGGAAACACCATATATTTT. It yields the protein CASSLGSSGNTIYF. Full variable domain (outside the CDR3, taken from reference TRBV5-1 and TRBJ1-3): KAGVTQTPRYLIKTRGQQVTLSCSPISGHRSVSWYQQTPGQGLQFLFEYFSETQRNKGNFPGRFSGRQFSNSRSEMNVSTLELGDSALYLCASSLGSSGNTIYFGEGSWLTVV.

This chain joins TRBV9 and TRBJ1-1; D is unresolved. This CDR3 comprises 15 residues. The V gene lost 0 bases and the J gene lost 6 bases, with 15 bases spanning the gap. Germline loops: CDR1 SGDLS, CDR2 YYNGEE. CDR3 nucleotides: TGTGCCAGCAGCGTAGCTGGTACCGAGGCCGCTGAAGCTTTCTTT. Its translation: CASSVAGTEAAEAFF.

The chain carries TRBV19 and TRBJ1-6; 8 nucleotides agree with TRBD1. Trimming removed 0 bases from V and 10 bases from J; junction bases left unmatched: 8. Germline V gene sequence: CDR1 LNHDA, CDR2 SQIVND (reference sequence). CDR3 length equals 16 residues. CDR3 residues: CASSIDRGPVGSPLHF. CDR3 coding DNA: TGTGCCAGTAGTATAGACAGGGGGCCCGTGGGGTCACCCCTCCACTTT.

The chain recombines TRBV5-4 with TRBJ2-3; D uncertain. Germline CDR1 SGHNT, CDR2 YYREEE (reference sequence). This CDR3 is built from 12 residues. V shed 2 bases and J shed 5 bases, with 6 bases lying between them. The CDR3: CASSFPLDTQYF. As DNA, the CDR3 is TGTGCCAGCAGCTTCCCCTTAGATACGCAGTATTTT.

This clone has a handful of counts. The chain is built from TRBV7-8 and TRBJ1-2; 9 positions match TRBD1. The CDR3 contains 15 residues. With 5 bases clipped from V and 7 bases from J, the junction kept 11 bases outside the gene matches. The V gene's germline CDR1 is SGHVS and CDR2 FQNEAQ. CDR3 in DNA: TGTGCCAGCAGCCACGGACAGGGGTCGGTTTCTGGCTACACCTTC. The encoded protein is CASSHGQGSVSGYTF.

The J gene is TRBJ2-5, the V gene TRBV25-1, with a weak D call TRBD1 (6 bases). Trimming cost V 5 bases and J 1 base, with 8 bases left between them. The CDR3 is 13 amino acids. Germline assignment: CDR1 MGHDK and CDR2 SYGVNS. CDR3 coding DNA: TGTGCCAGCAGTCAGGACAGCCAAGAGACCCAGTACTTC. It is translated as CASSQDSQETQYF.

The CDR3 DNA reads TGTGCCAGCAGTTTCCGCAGGGAGGGACCTGAAGCTTTCTTT. Encoded protein: CASSFRREGPEAFF. This sequence joins TRBV27 and TRBJ1-1, with D maybe TRBD1 (5 bases). CDR1 is MNHEY, CDR2 SMNVEV, per germline (reference sequence). The CDR3 extends over 14 amino acids. V gave up 3 bases and J gave up 6 bases, with 14 bases separating them.

The chain couples TRBV5-1 to TRBJ2-5; a possible D gene is TRBD1 (5 bases). V was clipped by 3 bases and J by 5 bases, with 14 bases between them. Germline V gene lookup returns CDR1 SGHRS and CDR2 YFSETQ. The CDR3 runs to 14 residues. Here the CDR3 DNA reads TGCGCCAGCAGCTCCGACAGCCCCCGGGAGACCCAGTACTTC. Translation gives CASSSDSPRETQYF.

The chain employs TRBV19 and TRBJ2-1, with 7 bases aligning to TRBD1. The CDR3 is 14 residues long. Germline trimming cut 6 bases from V and 4 bases from J; bases unmatched to any gene: 6. Germline V gene sequence: CDR1 LNHDA, CDR2 SQIVND (reference sequence). The CDR3: CASSWDSYYNEQFF. The DNA of the CDR3 is TGTGCCAGTAGCTGGGACAGCTATTACAATGAGCAGTTCTTC.

The rearrangement uses TRBV11-2 and TRBJ2-1; D gene ambiguous. This CDR3 has 13 amino acids. Germline V lookup: CDR1 SGHAT, CDR2 FQNNGV. Trimming removed 6 bases at V and 5 bases at J, with 11 bases between. The CDR3 nucleotides are TGTGCCAGCAGTCGTAGCCTTAACAATGAGCAGTTCTTC. Protein product: CASSRSLNNEQFF.